This T cell receptor beta chain is from a study of blood T cell repertoires in COVID-19. Some clones are missing from TCRdb's copy, which holds only in-frame ones; the method was immunoSEQ multiplex PCR. Seen here are tens of thousands of clones, about 80% observed once, and the top ten hold approximately 10%. V lost 5 bases and J 3 bases, leaving 5 bases between the germline ends. CDR3 length: 11 amino acids. Germline loops: CDR1 SGHNT, CDR2 YENEEA. The chain couples TRBV11-3 to TRBJ2-7; D ambiguous. Sequencing was carried out using peripheral blood. The TCR was taken from a human donor in a cohort sampled during active COVID-19. This chain's CDR3 is CASSLYYEQYF. The CDR3 region has the DNA TGTGCCAGCAGCCTGTACTACGAGCAGTACTTC.